This T cell receptor (beta chain) is from a study of blood T cell repertoires in COVID-19. Study information: COVID-19 samples collected from the United States, Italy and Spain covered acute and convalescent phases. The analysed material was cDNA or gDNA that came from T cells, B-cell-depleted T cells, or PBMCs.

This clone occurred once. Losses at the gene ends were 5 bases for V and 5 bases for J; bases not matched to a gene: 6. The CDR3 totals 15 residues. The germline CDR1 and CDR2 sequences are SEHNR and FQNEAQ (reference sequence). Original analysis: Scientists estimated how many nucleated cells there were by amplifying reference gene primers. TCRdb's table, derived via immunoSEQ multiplex PCR, lists solely in-frame clones and lacks some. V, J and clone size are those of that table, while D and trimming were read from the DNA. This sample carries roughly 200,000 clones, around four fifths of them seen once, and the ten largest clones take roughly 8.6%.

This TCR derives from a man aged 35 to 55 with active or convalescent COVID-19. The genes are TRBV7-9 and TRBJ1-4; 9 positions match TRBD1. Material: peripheral blood. The CDR3 reads CASSLGDRVNEKLFF. In DNA, the CDR3 is TGTGCCAGCAGCCTGGGGGACAGGGTAAATGAAAAACTGTTTTTT.